This T cell receptor beta chain was sequenced for a study of breast tumors, draining lymph nodes, adjacent tissues. From the multiplex PCR reads, TCRdb called clonotypes with MiXCR, one entry per CDR3 protein. The table includes approximately 230,000 distinct CDR3 sequences, 30% to 35% detected once. Samples came from axillary lymph nodes draining the breast cancer. This clonotype appeared many times. The CDR3 is 13 residues long. Between the trimmed V and J ends, which lost 10 bases and 2 bases, there was a span of 15 bases. CDR1 is WNHNN, CDR2 SYGVQD, per germline (reference sequence). Sample: axillary lymph node tissue. J is TRBJ2-7 and V is TRBV10-1, with D unclear. The clonotype comes from a female donor with breast cancer. Some clones in this sample may be carry-over from other donors' samples. The CDR3 DNA reads as TGCGCCACCCTAAGGATGTCCGCCTACGAGCAGTACTTC. Protein sequence: CATLRMSAYEQYF.